The next 17 T cell receptor beta chains were all read from a single sample in a study of regulatory T cells in long-lasting Graves disease. iRepertoire HTBI primers and Arm-PCR of CDR3 regions built TCR beta libraries. MiXCR, applied by TCRdb to the multiplex PCR reads, yields one record per CDR3 protein. Among roughly 500,000 distinct CDR3 sequences listed, less than 15% were seen once. Time point given: newly diagnosed GD, antithyroid drugs for less than 3 months. RNA extracted from PBMCs served as the sequencing template. A further study also used this sample, focusing on T cells in Graves' hyperthyroidism and ophthalmopathy.

The specimen comprised peripheral blood mononuclear cells (PBMCs), sampled at new diagnosis, from a patient treated with antithyroid drugs. These TCRs come from a woman in her 50s with Graves disease.

The table lists this clonotype with a count of one. The chain is built from TRBV6-2 or TRBV6-3 and TRBJ2-7; TRBD1 is a possible D gene (7 bases). Trimming removed 3 bases from V and 3 bases from J, with 15 bases in between. Germline CDR1 and CDR2: MNHEY and SVGEGT. The CDR3 contains 15 residues. The CDR3 spells CASSYAGQSDYEQYF. CDR3 nucleotides: TGTGCCAGCAGTTATGCGGGACAGTCAGACTACGAGCAGTACTTC.

A single count supports this clonotype. V gene TRBV13 combines with J gene TRBJ2-7; TRBD1 aligns across 8 bases. V shed 6 bases, J shed 2 bases, and the junction held 9 bases outside the gene matches. This CDR3 spans 15 amino acids. CDR1 is PRHDT and CDR2 is FYEKMQ in the germline V gene (reference sequence). The DNA of the CDR3 is TGTGCCAGCAGTAAAAAACTGACAGGGGCCTACGAGCAGTACTTC. Translating gives CASSKKLTGAYEQYF.

Many counts were recorded for this clonotype. CDR3 protein: CASSFQGLAGGEQFF. The CDR3 DNA follows: TGTGCCAGCAGTTTCCAAGGACTAGCGGGGGGTGAGCAGTTCTTC. This chain connects TRBV28 to TRBJ2-1; 14 nucleotides match TRBD2. The CDR3 has 15 residues. CDR1 and CDR2 (germline): MDHEN, SYDVKM. J lost 9 bases, V lost 3 bases, and 4 bases had no gene match.

The table lists this clonotype with many counts. The V gene is TRBV12-3 or TRBV12-4, the J gene TRBJ2-3, with TRBD1 as a possible D gene (7 bases). This CDR3 region has 14 residues. The V end lost 6 bases, the J end lost 2 bases, and 12 bases lay between the germline ends. CDR3 sequence (DNA): TGTGCCAGCAGCTCCAGGGGGGACACAGATACGCAGTATTTT. Translating gives CASSSRGDTDTQYF.

This clonotype was seen more than once but under ten times. The gene calls are TRBV4-2 and TRBJ2-7, with 9 nucleotides matching TRBD2. V shed 3 bases and J 3 bases; nucleotides not matched to a gene: 9. This CDR3 has 16 residues. The V gene's germline CDR1 is LGHNA and CDR2 YNFKEQ. The CDR3 bases are TGTGCCAGCAGCCACCCCCGGTGGCGGGAGGGCTACGAGCAGTACTTC. Translated, it gives CASSHPRWREGYEQYF.

This clonotype was counted a few times. This chain links TRBV29-1 with TRBJ2-5; D is undetermined. Germline V gives CDR1 SQVTM, CDR2 ANQGSEA. This CDR3 comprises 13 residues. Trimming left V 7 bases short and J 5 bases short, with 17 bases between. The DNA for the CDR3 is TGCAGCGCCCGAATTCAAGGTCTTGAGACCCAGTACTTC. This encodes CSARIQGLETQYF.

The chain recombines TRBV2 with TRBJ1-1; 7 bases map to TRBD1. Unmatched junction bases numbered 7, after V lost 8 bases and J lost 1 base. CDR1 is SNHLY and CDR2 is FYNNEI in the germline V gene. The CDR3 extends over 14 amino acids. The CDR3 DNA reads as TGTGCCAGCCTGGGACAGATCTGGAACACTGAAGCTTTCTTT. It yields the protein CASLGQIWNTEAFF.

This clonotype has a handful of counts. This rearrangement joins TRBV9 to TRBJ2-1, with 12 nucleotides matching TRBD2. There are 16 residues in the CDR3. Germline values: CDR1 SGDLS, CDR2 YYNGEE. V was pared by 5 bases and J by 0 bases, with 3 bases of the junction left unmatched. The CDR3 nucleotides read TGTGCCAGCAGTGTGACTAGCGGGAGCTCCTACAATGAGCAGTTCTTC. Protein product: CASSVTSGSSYNEQFF. The full variable domain, with the rest looked up from reference TRBV9 and TRBJ2-1, is DSGVTQTPKHLITATGQRVTLRCSPRSGDLSVYWYQQSLDQGLQFLIQYYNGEERAKGNILERFSAQQFPDLHSELNLSSLELGDSALYFCASSVTSGSSYNEQFFGPGTRLTVL.

This clonotype was seen ten or more times. The chain couples TRBV5-1 to TRBJ1-1; TRBD1 matches 7 bases. Germline loops: CDR1 SGHRS, CDR2 YFSETQ. Trimming removed 4 bases from V and 4 bases from J; junction bases left unmatched: 7. CDR3 length: 14 residues. CDR3 bases: TGCGCCAGCAGCACACGACAGGGAAGCACTGAAGCTTTCTTT. Amino acids: CASSTRQGSTEAFF.

The rearrangement joins TRBV6-2 or TRBV6-3 to TRBJ2-2, with D uncertain. This CDR3 spans 12 amino acids. V lost 2 bases, J lost 8 bases, and 6 bases lay in between. Germline CDR1 is MNHEY and CDR2 is SVGEGT. CDR3 sequence: CASSYPAGELFF. In nucleotides, the CDR3 is TGTGCCAGCAGTTACCCCGCGGGGGAGCTGTTTTTT.

This clonotype has a count of ten or more. The chain links TRBV6-1 to TRBJ2-5; 7 bases match TRBD2. Germline CDR1 MNHNS, CDR2 SASEGT. J gave up 0 bases and V 5 bases, and 6 bases lay outside the gene matches. The CDR3 totals 15 residues. The CDR3 protein is CASSPFAGDQETQYF. The DNA for the CDR3 is TGTGCCAGCAGTCCTTTTGCGGGAGACCAAGAGACCCAGTACTTC.

This clonotype was observed at least ten times. The genes are TRBV28 and TRBJ2-5; D call uncertain. Germline-derived CDR1 and CDR2 are MDHEN and SYDVKM. CDR3 size: 12 residues. The ends were cut back, 2 bases at V and 5 bases at J, with 6 bases in the middle. The chain's CDR3 is CASSLVLETQYF. CDR3 DNA: TGTGCCAGCAGTTTAGTTTTGGAGACCCAGTACTTC. Variable domain in full (rest from reference TRBV28 and TRBJ2-5): DVKVTQSSRYLVKRTGEKVFLECVQDMDHENMFWYRQDPGLGLRLIYFSYDVKMKEKGDIPEGYSVSREKKERFSLILESASTNQTSMYLCASSLVLETQYFGPGTRLLVL.

This chain connects TRBV18 to TRBJ2-3, with D maybe TRBD1 (5 bases). Germline-derived CDR1 and CDR2 are KGHSH and LQKENI. The V end was cut by 3 bases, the J end by 8 bases, with 12 bases between. The CDR3 totals 13 residues. CDR3 residues: CASSPLDRATQYF. For the CDR3, the DNA is TGTGCCAGCTCACCGCTCGACAGAGCTACGCAGTATTTT.

This clonotype showed up many times. The chain employs TRBV29-1 and TRBJ2-5, with D perhaps matching TRBD2 (6 bases). V lost 3 bases to trimming and J lost 1 base, with 12 bases between them. Germline CDR1 reads SQVTM; CDR2 reads ANQGSEA. The CDR3 extends over 14 amino acids. The CDR3 nucleotides read TGCAGCGTTGATCTCCGGGAGAGCCAAGAGACCCAGTACTTC. Amino acids: CSVDLRESQETQYF.

This clonotype was observed many times. The chain recombines TRBV10-3 with TRBJ2-1, with D unresolved. The germline gives CDR1 ENHRY, CDR2 SYGVKD. This CDR3 is built from 14 residues. V lost 8 bases to trimming and J lost 3 bases, with 14 bases between them. CDR3 in DNA: TGTGCCATCCAAGCACAATACTACTACAATGAGCAGTTCTTC. Protein: CAIQAQYYYNEQFF.

This clonotype showed up just a few times. The chain carries TRBV27 and TRBJ2-5; 10 nucleotides align to TRBD1. The CDR3 extends over 17 amino acids. The junction had 15 bases not matched to a gene; V was cut back by 6 bases and J by 5 bases. The germline V gene has CDR1 MNHEY and CDR2 SMNVEV (reference sequence). CDR3 amino acids: CASSPAPGTGDSETQYF. The CDR3 DNA follows: TGTGCCAGCAGCCCCGCCCCGGGGACAGGGGATTCCGAGACCCAGTACTTC.

Of note for this clonotype: Because it lacks the conserved phenylalanine or tryptophan at the end, this CDR3 is likely a read error. The gene calls are TRBV28 and TRBJ1-1; 9 positions match TRBD1. Looked up from germline, CDR1 is MDHEN and CDR2 is SYDVKM. Trimming cost V 3 bases and J 0 bases; bases outside gene matches: 5. This CDR3 has 16 residues. CDR3 sequence (DNA): TGTGCCAGCAGTTTGGACAGGGGCTGGTTGAACACTGAAGCTTTCCTT. Translation: CASSLDRGWLNTEAFL.